These T cell receptor beta chains were read from a single sample in a study of T cell changes during pregnancy in multiple sclerosis. Assay used: immunoSEQ multiplex PCR; TCRdb lists only in-frame clones, some missing. The sample lists approximately 48,000 clones; about 88% were seen once. The sample was CD8+ T cells from peripheral blood mononuclear cells, taken before pregnancy. The receptor source for this set is a female donor with multiple sclerosis, enrolled in a pregnancy study. Each CDR3 is given with its conserved first and last residue. The order of the fields is D gene, clone size, V gene, J gene, CDR3 protein, CDR3 DNA. The D gene is left open where the match is weak. A row's size may be missing; if present it is once, few, many or a size class.

>TRBD2|.|TRBV5-4|TRBJ2-5
CASRGEGRRYQETQYF
TGTGCCAGCAGAGGGGAGGGCAGGAGGTACCAAGAGACCCAGTACTTC
>.|.|TRBV5-7|TRBJ1-1
CASSSDGRNTEAFF
TGTGCCAGCAGCTCCGACGGGAGGAACACTGAAGCTTTCTTT
>TRBD2|.|TRBV7-2|TRBJ2-5
CASSLAGGDFQETQYF
TGTGCCAGCAGCTTAGCGGGGGGGGACTTTCAAGAGACCCAGTACTTC
>.|.|TRBV18|TRBJ2-1
CASSPPPYPFQFF
TGTGCCAGCTCACCACCGCCCTACCCGTTCCAGTTCTTC
>.|few|TRBV28|TRBJ1-1
CASISRMGRGHTEAFF
TGTGCCAGCATTTCAAGGATGGGGAGGGGCCACACTGAAGCTTTCTTT
>.|.|TRBV7-2|TRBJ1-1
CASSFPGIGTEAFF
TGTGCCAGCAGCTTCCCGGGGATTGGAACTGAAGCTTTCTTT
>.|.|TRBV19|TRBJ1-6
CASMSSLGGSPLHF
TGTGCCAGTATGTCTAGCCTCGGTGGATCACCCCTCCACTTT
>.|.|TRBV4-2|TRBJ1-1
CASTGYAEAFF
TGTGCCAGCACAGGGTATGCTGAAGCTTTCTTT
>TRBD1|.|TRBV4-3|TRBJ2-1
CASSQDSPGAGGLNEQFF
TGCGCCAGCAGCCAAGATAGCCCTGGGGCAGGGGGCCTTAATGAGCAGTTCTTC
>TRBD2|.|TRBV4-3|TRBJ2-5
CASSQERRSGGALETQYF
TGCGCCAGCAGCCAAGAGAGGCGGAGCGGGGGGGCCCTGGAGACCCAGTACTTC
>TRBD1|.|TRBV10-3|TRBJ2-3
CAVTGARLDTQYF
TGTGCCGTAACAGGGGCGAGGTTGGATACGCAGTATTTT
>.|.|TRBV5-5|TRBJ1-2
CASSFSSYGYTF
TGTGCCAGCAGCTTTTCGAGCTATGGCTACACCTTC
>TRBD2|.|TRBV2|TRBJ2-5
CAGLPSGGETQYF
TGTGCCGGCCTCCCTAGCGGGGGAGAGACCCAGTACTTC
>.|.|TRBV5-1|TRBJ1-2
CASSPAAANYGYTF
TGCGCCAGCAGCCCAGCGGCAGCTAACTATGGCTACACCTTC
>TRBD1|.|TRBV5-6|TRBJ1-6
CASSLGQLNSPLHF
TGTGCCAGCAGCCTGGGACAGCTTAATTCACCCCTCCACTTT
>TRBD1|.|TRBV13|TRBJ2-1
CASSTTGTGGWNEQFF
TGTGCCAGCAGCACAACCGGGACAGGAGGATGGAATGAGCAGTTCTTC
>.|.|TRBV6-5|TRBJ2-1
CASSYTAYNEQFF
TGTGCCAGCAGTTACACGGCCTACAATGAGCAGTTCTTC
>.|.|TRBV11-2|TRBJ1-1
CASSPLGELEAFF
TGTGCCAGCAGCCCACTCGGAGAGCTTGAAGCTTTCTTT
>.|.|TRBV7-3|TRBJ2-3
CASSDVGASTDTQYF
TGTGCCAGCAGCGACGTGGGGGCCAGCACAGATACGCAGTATTTT
>.|.|TRBV7-7|TRBJ1-2
CASSLAGGDKGYTF
TGTGCCAGCAGCTTAGCAGGCGGGGATAAGGGCTACACCTTC
>.|.|TRBV7-6|TRBJ1-1
CASSSSGTEAFF
TGTGCCAGCAGCTCCTCAGGAACTGAAGCTTTCTTT
>TRBD1|.|TRBV6-1|TRBJ1-2
CASKAGQGAAEGYTF
TGTGCCAGCAAGGCGGGACAGGGGGCGGCGGAAGGCTACACCTTC
>TRBD2|.|TRBV19|TRBJ2-5
CASSTTKAGGQETQYF
TGTGCCAGTAGTACGACCAAGGCGGGGGGACAAGAGACCCAGTACTTC
>.|.|TRBV4-3|TRBJ2-7
CASSQDNMQDEQYF
TGCGCCAGCAGCCAAGATAATATGCAGGACGAGCAGTACTTC
>.|once|TRBV15|TRBJ1-4
CATQDREGEKLFF
TGTGCCACCCAGGACCGGGAGGGGGAAAAACTGTTTTTT
>.|once|TRBV29-1|TRBJ1-2
CSVWEGLIGGYTF
TGCAGCGTTTGGGAGGGCCTCATCGGAGGCTACACCTTC
>.|.|TRBV4-3|TRBJ1-1
CASSQGELKTEAFF
TGCGCCAGCAGCCAAGGCGAGTTGAAGACTGAAGCTTTCTTT
>TRBD1|.|TRBV6-4|TRBJ1-6
CASLSVGDSPWNSPLHF
TGTGCCAGCCTATCGGTGGGGGACAGCCCCTGGAATTCACCCCTCCACTTT
>.|.|TRBV9|TRBJ1-6
CASSVYPGGSPLHF
TGTGCCAGCAGCGTATACCCCGGGGGTTCACCCCTCCACTTT
>.|.|TRBV6-5|TRBJ1-5
CASRSRGWSNQPQHF
TGTGCCAGCAGAAGCAGGGGTTGGAGCAATCAGCCCCAGCATTTT
>.|.|TRBV19|TRBJ2-3
CASVGPGLSTDTQYF
TGTGCCAGTGTCGGACCGGGACTGAGCACAGATACGCAGTATTTT
>TRBD2|.|TRBV9|TRBJ2-1
CASSVELAGVYNEQFF
TGTGCCAGCAGCGTAGAACTAGCGGGGGTTTACAATGAGCAGTTCTTC
>.|medium-sized|TRBV6-4|TRBJ1-6
CASSDSTNSPLHF
TGTGCCAGCAGTGACTCGACAAATTCACCCCTCCACTTT
>.|once|TRBV9|TRBJ1-1
CASSSRLQGGDTEAFF
TGTGCCAGCAGCTCGCGTCTCCAGGGAGGAGACACTGAAGCTTTCTTT
>TRBD1|.|TRBV5-5|TRBJ1-4
CASSWGTGGHEKLFF
TGTGCCAGCAGCTGGGGGACAGGGGGACATGAAAAACTGTTTTTT
>.|.|TRBV9|TRBJ2-7
CASSPHGGLVYEQYF
TGTGCCAGCAGCCCCCATGGGGGCCTTGTTTACGAGCAGTACTTC
>.|.|TRBV4-1|TRBJ2-3
CASQQGGGTDTQYF
TGCGCCAGCCAACAGGGGGGGGGCACAGATACGCAGTATTTT
>TRBD1|.|TRBV5-4|TRBJ1-1
CASTWTGGNTEAFF
TGTGCCAGCACTTGGACAGGGGGGAACACTGAAGCTTTCTTT
>TRBD2|.|TRBV29-1|TRBJ2-4
CSVAGLAGENLAKNIQYF
TGCAGCGTTGCGGGACTAGCGGGGGAGAATCTAGCCAAAAACATTCAGTACTTC
>TRBD2|.|TRBV5-1|TRBJ2-1
CASSFLASGGYNEQFF
TGCGCCAGCAGCTTTCTGGCTAGCGGGGGGTACAATGAGCAGTTCTTC
>.|.|TRBV5-4|TRBJ2-1
CASSTGSLEQFF
TGTGCCAGCAGCACGGGAAGTCTTGAGCAGTTCTTC
>.|.|TRBV7-8|TRBJ2-3
CASSTPGGPVDTQYF
TGTGCCAGCAGCACCCCCGGGGGGCCGGTAGATACGCAGTATTTT
>.|.|TRBV29-1|TRBJ2-7
CSVVAGDEVYEQYF
TGCAGCGTTGTAGCAGGGGATGAAGTCTACGAGCAGTACTTC
>.|.|TRBV2|TRBJ2-1
CASHVAQAGNEQFF
TGTGCCAGCCATGTGGCGCAGGCGGGCAATGAGCAGTTCTTC
>TRBD2|.|TRBV11-2|TRBJ2-5
CASSFGGEAPYQETQYF
TGTGCCAGCAGCTTCGGGGGGGAGGCCCCTTACCAAGAGACCCAGTACTTC
>.|few|TRBV4-1|TRBJ1-1
CASSQDAVEAFF
TGCGCCAGCAGCCAAGATGCGGTTGAAGCTTTCTTT
>.|few|TRBV10-3|TRBJ1-1
CAISEGRRNTEAFF
TGTGCCATCAGTGAGGGCCGGAGGAACACTGAAGCTTTCTTT
>.|.|TRBV27|TRBJ2-3
CASSLFSGPTDTQYF
TGTGCCAGCAGTTTATTTAGCGGCCCCACAGATACGCAGTATTTT
>.|.|TRBV14|TRBJ1-1
CASSQVRGTEAFF
TGTGCCAGCAGCCAAGTTAGGGGCACTGAAGCTTTCTTT
>TRBD2|.|TRBV6-1|TRBJ2-3
CASSDNPLGLAKDTQYF
TGTGCCAGCAGTGATAATCCACTGGGACTAGCTAAAGATACGCAGTATTTT
>.|.|TRBV27|TRBJ1-2
CASSSGGRLDGYTF
TGTGCCAGCAGTTCCGGGGGGCGATTAGATGGCTACACCTTC
>TRBD1|.|TRBV9|TRBJ2-7
CASSAGTGLYEQYF
TGTGCCAGCAGCGCCGGGACAGGCCTCTACGAGCAGTACTTC
>.|once|TRBV9|TRBJ2-7
CASSVGSTGGHEQYF
TGTGCCAGCAGCGTCGGCTCAACGGGGGGCCACGAGCAGTACTTC
>.|.|TRBV5-4|TRBJ1-6
CASSLDRRNNSPLHF
TGTGCCAGCAGCTTGGACAGGCGGAATAATTCACCCCTCCACTTT
>TRBD1|.|TRBV7-6|TRBJ2-5
CASSRGTGFTETQYF
TGTGCCAGCAGCCGCGGGACAGGTTTTACAGAGACCCAGTACTTC